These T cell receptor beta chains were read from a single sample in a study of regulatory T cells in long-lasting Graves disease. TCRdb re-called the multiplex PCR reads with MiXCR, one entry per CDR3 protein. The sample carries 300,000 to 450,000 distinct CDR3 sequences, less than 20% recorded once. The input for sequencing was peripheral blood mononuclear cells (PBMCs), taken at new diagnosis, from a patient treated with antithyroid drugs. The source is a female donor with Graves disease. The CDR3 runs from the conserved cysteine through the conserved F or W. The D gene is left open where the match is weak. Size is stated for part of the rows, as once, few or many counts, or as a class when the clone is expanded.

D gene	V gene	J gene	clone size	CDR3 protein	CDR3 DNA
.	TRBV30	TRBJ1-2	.	CAWSVFRGSYGYTF	TGTGCCTGGAGTGTATTTCGGGGTTCCTATGGCTACACCTTC
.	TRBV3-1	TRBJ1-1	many	CASSQPGRGTEAFF	TGTGCCAGCAGCCAACCGGGAAGGGGCACTGAAGCTTTCTTT
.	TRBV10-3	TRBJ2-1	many	CAISEDDEQFF	TGTGCCATCAGTGAGGACGATGAGCAGTTCTTC
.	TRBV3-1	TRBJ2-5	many	CASNQGQSGETQYF	TGTGCCAGCAACCAGGGGCAGAGCGGAGAGACCCAGTACTTC
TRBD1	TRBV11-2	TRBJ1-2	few	CASSFRDRQSAAYGYTF	TGTGCCAGCAGCTTTAGGGACAGACAATCCGCCGCCTATGGCTACACCTTC
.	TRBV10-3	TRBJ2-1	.	CANSYSILRESSYSEQFF	TGTGCCAACAGTTACTCGATATTGCGGGAAAGCTCCTACAGTGAGCAGTTCTTC
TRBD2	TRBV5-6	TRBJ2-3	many	CASSLETSGSTDTQYF	TGTGCCAGCAGCCTGGAGACTAGCGGGAGCACAGATACGCAGTATTTT
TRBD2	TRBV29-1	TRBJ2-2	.	CSVDGPGGTGELFF	TGCAGCGTTGATGGCCCGGGGGGCACCGGGGAGCTGTTTTTT
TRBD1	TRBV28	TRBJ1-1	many	CASREWTGGPTEAFF	TGTGCCAGCAGAGAATGGACAGGGGGCCCCACTGAAGCTTTCTTT
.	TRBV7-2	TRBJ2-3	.	CACSLGSDTQYF	TGTGCCTGCAGCTTAGGGTCAGATACGCAGTATTTT
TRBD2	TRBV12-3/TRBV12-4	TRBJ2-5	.	CASRTSGGSWATQYF	TGTGCCAGCAGGACTAGCGGGGGGAGTTGGGCGACCCAGTACTTC
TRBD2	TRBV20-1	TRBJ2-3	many	CSARDRISGGPDTQYF	TGCAGTGCTAGAGATCGGATTAGCGGGGGCCCAGATACGCAGTATTTT
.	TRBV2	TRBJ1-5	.	CASKREDGQPQHF	TGTGCCAGCAAAAGGGAGGACGGACAGCCCCAGCATTTT
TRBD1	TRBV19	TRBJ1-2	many	CASSIGPGQLFYGYTF	TGTGCCAGTAGTATAGGCCCGGGACAGCTCTTCTATGGCTACACCTTC
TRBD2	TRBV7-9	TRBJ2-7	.	CASSLFPGLAGGRRYYEQYF	TGTGCCAGCAGCTTATTTCCTGGACTAGCGGGGGGCCGACGATACTACGAGCAGTACTTC
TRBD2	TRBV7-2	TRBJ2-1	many	CASRSSGSWNEQFF	TGTGCCAGCAGGTCTAGCGGGAGTTGGAATGAGCAGTTCTTC
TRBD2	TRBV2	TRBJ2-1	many	CASRSELAGGGNEQFF	TGTGCCAGCAGGTCCGAACTAGCGGGGGGGGGCAATGAGCAGTTCTTC
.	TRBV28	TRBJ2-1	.	CASSPWGRLDEQFF	TGTGCCAGCAGTCCATGGGGCCGCCTCGATGAGCAGTTCTTC
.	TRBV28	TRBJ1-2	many	CASSLSQAIYGYTF	TGTGCCAGCAGTTTATCACAGGCCATCTATGGCTACACCTTC
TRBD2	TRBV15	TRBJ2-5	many	CATSREGTSEYQETQYF	TGTGCCACCAGCAGAGAGGGGACTAGCGAGTACCAAGAGACCCAGTACTTC
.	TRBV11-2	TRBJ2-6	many	CASSLVRDASGANVLTF	TGTGCCAGCAGCTTAGTGCGGGACGCTTCTGGGGCCAACGTCCTGACTTTC
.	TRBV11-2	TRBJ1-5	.	CASRDRNQPQHF	TGTGCCAGCAGGGACAGAAATCAGCCCCAGCATTTT
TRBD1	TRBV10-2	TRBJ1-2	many	CASSDLGQGRSRSYGYTF	TGCGCCAGCAGTGACCTTGGACAGGGCCGAAGTCGGAGCTATGGCTACACCTTC
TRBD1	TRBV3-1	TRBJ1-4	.	CASSPQTGTNEKLFF	TGTGCCAGCAGCCCCCAGACAGGGACTAATGAAAAACTGTTTTTT
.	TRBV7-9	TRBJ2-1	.	CASTPSGYNEQFF	TGTGCCAGCACCCCAAGTGGCTACAATGAGCAGTTCTTC
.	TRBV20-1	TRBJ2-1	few	CSARDYRANEQFF	TGCAGTGCTAGAGATTATAGGGCAAATGAGCAGTTCTTC
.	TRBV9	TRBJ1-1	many	CASSVEARPSGHEAFF	TGTGCCAGCAGCGTAGAAGCCCGTCCATCTGGGCACGAAGCTTTCTTT
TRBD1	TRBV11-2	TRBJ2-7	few	CASRQHFRDRGYEQHF	TGTGCCAGCAGGCAACACTTCCGGGACAGGGGCTACGAGCAGCACTTC
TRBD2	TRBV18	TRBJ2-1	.	CASSPPFGTSTVEQFF	TGTGCCAGCTCACCACCGTTCGGGACTAGCACCGTTGAGCAGTTCTTC
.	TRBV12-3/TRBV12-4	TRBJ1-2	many	CASSFIQESYTF	TGTGCCAGCAGTTTCATCCAGGAGAGCTACACCTTC
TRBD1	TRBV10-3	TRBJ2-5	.	CAISDDRGRETQYF	TGTGCCATCAGCGACGACAGGGGTCGAGAGACCCAGTACTTC
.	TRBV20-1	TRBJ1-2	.	CSAYLHNYGYTF	TGCAGTGCCTATCTACATAACTATGGCTACACCTTC
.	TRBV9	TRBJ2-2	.	CASSVDGAVNTGELFF	TGTGCCAGCAGCGTAGATGGGGCGGTGAACACCGGGGAGCTGTTTTTT
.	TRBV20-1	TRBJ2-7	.	CSARPRDSIYEQYF	TGCAGTGCTAGACCCCGGGACTCCATATACGAGCAGTACTTC
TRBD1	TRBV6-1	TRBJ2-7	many	CASSLATRDSYEQYF	TGTGCCAGCAGTCTTGCGACCCGGGACAGCTACGAGCAGTACTTC
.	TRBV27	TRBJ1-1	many	CASWPRARGTEAFF	TGTGCCAGCTGGCCCAGGGCGAGGGGTACTGAAGCTTTCTTT
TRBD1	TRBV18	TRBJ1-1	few	CASSPRTGESTEAFF	TGTGCCAGCTCACCACGGACAGGAGAGTCCACTGAAGCTTTCTTT
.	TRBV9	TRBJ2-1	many	CASSVAGLEQFF	TGTGCCAGCAGCGTAGCAGGTCTTGAGCAGTTCTTC
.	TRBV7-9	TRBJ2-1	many	CASSLGLGTHIEYNEQFF	TGTGCCAGCAGCTTAGGGTTAGGAACCCACATAGAGTACAATGAGCAGTTCTTC
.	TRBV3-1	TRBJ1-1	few	CASSQESITGGPVNTEAFF	TGTGCCAGCAGCCAAGAGAGTATTACGGGAGGCCCAGTAAACACTGAAGCTTTCTTT
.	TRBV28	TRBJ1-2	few	CASSLMDVVGVGGYTF	TGTGCCAGCAGTTTAATGGACGTTGTGGGAGTAGGTGGCTACACCTTC
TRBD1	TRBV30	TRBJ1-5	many	CAWSQDRGGNQPQHF	TGTGCCTGGAGCCAGGACAGGGGGGGGAATCAGCCCCAGCATTTT
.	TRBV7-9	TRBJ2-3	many	CASSLDPTDTQYF	TGTGCCAGCAGCTTAGACCCCACAGATACGCAGTATTTT
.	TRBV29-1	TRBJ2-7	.	CSVEGTASYEQYF	TGCAGCGTTGAGGGGACGGCCTCCTACGAGCAGTACTTC
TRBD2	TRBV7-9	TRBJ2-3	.	CASSQEVAGGMSDTQYF	TGTGCCAGCAGCCAAGAGGTGGCGGGGGGGATGTCAGATACGCAGTATTTT
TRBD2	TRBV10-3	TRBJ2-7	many	CAISDGGAHEQYF	TGTGCCATCAGTGACGGGGGGGCCCACGAGCAGTACTTC
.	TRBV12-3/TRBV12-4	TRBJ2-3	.	CASSEWGTDTQYF	TGTGCCAGCAGTGAGTGGGGCACAGATACGCAGTATTTT
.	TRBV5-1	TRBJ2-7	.	CASSSWGVEQYF	TGCGCCAGCAGCTCTTGGGGGGTCGAGCAGTACTTC